What follows are 14 T cell receptor beta chains derived from one specimen sequenced in a study of T cell responses to AZD1222 COVID-19 vaccine. Clones were sequenced by immunoSEQ multiplex PCR, and TCRdb holds only the in-frame ones, with some missing. Of around 200,000 clones in the sample, 90% to 95% were seen once. Specimen: peripheral blood, collected 28 days after the second AZD1222 dose. The origin of the receptors is an adult who received the AZD1222 COVID-19 vaccine.

This clone came up once. V usage is TRBV5-1 and J usage is TRBJ1-3; perhaps TRBD1 as D (6 bases). The CDR3 has 14 amino acids. Germline CDR1 is SGHRS and CDR2 is YFSETQ. V lost 3 bases and J 4 bases, leaving 11 bases between the germline ends. The DNA for the CDR3 is TGCGCCAGCAGCTACCAGGGGTCGGGAAACACCATATATTTT. It codes for CASSYQGSGNTIYF.

This clone was observed a single time. V gene TRBV21-1 combines with J gene TRBJ2-1; the table gives TRBD2 as D, unverified against the DNA. TRBV21-1 is deemed a pseudogene. The CDR3 has 16 residues. CDR3 sequence: CASSKFLLAIFDEQFF. The CDR3 coding sequence is TGTGCCAGCAGCAAATTTCTCCTAGCGATCTTTGATGAGCAGTTCTTC.

The rearrangement joins TRBV2 to TRBJ1-4; no firm D call. The CDR3 covers 15 residues. Trimming pared 3 bases from V and 4 bases from J, leaving 12 bases between. Germline assignment: CDR1 SNHLY and CDR2 FYNNEI. The CDR3 loop reads CASSDNGNFNEKLFF. As DNA, the CDR3 is TGTGCCAGCAGTGACAACGGGAATTTTAATGAAAAACTGTTTTTT.

The rearrangement joins TRBV6-5 to TRBJ1-1, with TRBD1 matching 9 bases. The CDR3 has 13 residues. The germline V gene encodes CDR1 MNHEY and CDR2 SVGAGI. V shed 7 bases, J shed 3 bases, and the junction held 3 bases outside the gene matches. The CDR3 loop is CASTRQGDTEAFF. CDR3 sequence (DNA): TGTGCCAGCACCAGACAGGGGGACACTGAAGCTTTCTTT.

The J gene is TRBJ1-6, the V gene TRBV25-1; D unclear. Trimming cost V 0 bases and J 6 bases, with 0 bases left between them. Germline V lookup: CDR1 MGHDK, CDR2 SYGVNS. The CDR3 consists of 12 residues. CDR3: CASSEYNSPLHF. Here the CDR3 DNA reads TGTGCCAGCAGTGAATATAATTCACCCCTCCACTTT.

Written as DNA, the CDR3 is TGTGCCAGCAGTGACTCAGACAGGGCTGAAGCTTTCTTT. Translated: CASSDSDRAEAFF. The rearrangement uses TRBV6-4 and TRBJ1-1; 7 nucleotides line up with TRBD1. Germline V gene lookup returns CDR1 MRHNA and CDR2 SNTAGT. The V gene end was trimmed by 0 bases and the J gene end by 6 bases; junction bases not matched to a gene: 1. This CDR3 has 13 amino acids.

The J gene is TRBJ1-2, the V gene TRBV10-2, with a possible D match to TRBD1 (6 bases). The CDR3 length is 15 residues. With 0 bases removed from V and 6 bases from J, the gap between germline ends came to 14 bases. CDR1 and CDR2 from the germline V gene are WSHSY and SAAADI. The CDR3 DNA reads TGCGCCAGCAGTGAGTCAGGGAACAGGGAAAATGGCTACACCTTC. Protein product: CASSESGNRENGYTF.

In DNA form, the CDR3 reads TGTGCCAGCAGGCGAGAAGTGGGTAATTCACCCCTCCACTTT. Translating gives CASRREVGNSPLHF. The gene calls are TRBV6-5 and TRBJ1-6; D remains unclear. The CDR3 is 14 amino acids. Germline V gives CDR1 MNHEY, CDR2 SVGAGI. V shed 6 bases and J shed 6 bases, with 12 bases lying between them.

The chain recombines TRBV5-4 with TRBJ1-1, with D tentatively TRBD1 (6 bases). The germline CDR1 and CDR2 sequences are SGHNT and YYREEE (reference sequence). The CDR3 consists of 15 residues. Trimming pared 4 bases from V and 0 bases from J, leaving 13 bases between. DNA for the CDR3: TGTGCCAGCAGCCCGGACCGGGGGCTGAACACTGAAGCTTTCTTT. This encodes CASSPDRGLNTEAFF.

This chain joins TRBV2 and TRBJ1-6; D perhaps matches TRBD1 (5 bases). Per the germline V gene, CDR1 is SNHLY and CDR2 is FYNNEI. The CDR3 consists of 16 residues. The germline V and J ends were trimmed by 3 bases and 4 bases, with 13 bases remaining between them. The CDR3 sequence: CASSDLDSEYNSPLHF. The DNA of the CDR3 is TGTGCCAGCAGTGACCTTGACAGCGAATATAATTCACCCCTCCACTTT.

The chain couples TRBV12-3 or TRBV12-4 to TRBJ2-1; no definite D call. The CDR3 sequence is 13 residues long. Trimming removed 4 bases at V and 9 bases at J, with 13 bases between. The CDR3 DNA reads as TGTGCCAGCAGTTCTGAAGGAATCACTGAGCAGTTCTTC. Its translation is CASSSEGITEQFF.

V gene TRBV29-1 combines with J gene TRBJ1-2, with 8 bases lining up with TRBD1. Germline CDR1 is SQVTM and CDR2 is ANQGSEA. The CDR3 totals 12 residues. J lost 6 bases, V lost 6 bases, and 6 bases had no gene match. The DNA for the CDR3 is TGCAGCGTAGCCAGGGGGCGCGATGGCTACACCTTC. Its protein is CSVARGRDGYTF.

The chain is built from TRBV5-5 and TRBJ1-5; possibly TRBD1 for D (5 bases). The CDR3 consists of 17 residues. CDR1 and CDR2 from the germline V gene are SGHKS and YYEKEE (reference sequence). Trimming took 3 bases from V and 5 from J, leaving 21 bases between them. Here the CDR3 reads CASSSHTTGVADQPQHF. The CDR3 DNA follows: TGTGCCAGCAGCTCCCATACGACGGGGGTCGCGGATCAGCCCCAGCATTTT.

DNA of the CDR3: TGTGCCAGCAGCGCAGGGGATAATTCACCCCTCCACTTT. Protein: CASSAGDNSPLHF. The chain links TRBV2 to TRBJ1-6; D possibly corresponds to TRBD1 (6 bases). V lost 6 bases and J lost 5, with 8 bases in between. There are 13 residues in the CDR3. The V gene's germline CDR1 is SNHLY and CDR2 FYNNEI. The full variable domain, completed using reference TRBV2 and TRBJ1-6, is EPEVTQTPSHQVTQMGQEVILRCVPISNHLYFYWYRQILGQKVEFLVSFYNNEISEKSEIFDDQFSVERPDGSNFTLKIRSTKLEDSAMYFCASSAGDNSPLHFGNGTRLTVT.